Below are 2 T cell receptor beta chains sequenced from a single sample in a study of regulatory T cells in long-lasting Graves disease. Assembly of TCR beta libraries relied on iRepertoire HTBI primers together with Arm-PCR of CDR3 regions. TCRdb reanalysed the multiplex PCR reads using MiXCR and keeps one entry per CDR3 protein. Seen here are 400,000 to 500,000 distinct CDR3 sequences, about 20% observed once, and the top ten hold over 7.5%. Time point reported: persistent/refractory GD, antithyroid drugs over 5 years with positive TRAb. Isolated PBMC RNA provided the starting material for the TCR library. The material was peripheral blood mononuclear cells (PBMCs), obtained when the disease was refractory, from a patient treated with antithyroid drugs. The receptor source for this set is a female donor with Graves disease.

This clonotype came up a few times. One junction end does not reproduce the germline sequence, and a read error may be involved. CDR3 protein: CASSDSAADTQYF. The DNA for the CDR3 is TGTGCCAGCAGTGACTCAGCGGCAGATACGCAGTATTTT. The chain links TRBV6-2 or TRBV6-3 to TRBJ2-3; perhaps TRBD2 as D (5 bases). CDR1 MNHEY and CDR2 SVGEGT come from the germline V gene. This CDR3 spans 13 amino acids.

This clonotype showed up many times. The chain has TRBV6-1 and TRBJ1-2; 7 nucleotides match TRBD1. CDR3 length: 15 residues. With V trimmed by 8 bases and J by 1 base, 10 bases remained unmatched. CDR1 is MNHNS, CDR2 SASEGT, per germline. The CDR3 DNA follows: TGTGCCAGCTGGGGATGGGACAGAGATAACTATGGCTACACCTTC. It yields the protein CASWGWDRDNYGYTF.